A selection of T cell receptor beta chains follows, all from one sample in a study of Ad26.COV2.S vaccination and SARS-CoV-2 variants. Generated by immunoSEQ multiplex PCR, the TCRdb table keeps only in-frame clones and is missing some. The sample comprises some 350,000 clones, more than 75% of which are singletons, and 2.5% to 3.5% rests with the top ten. The source was peripheral blood, collected in a trial of Ad26.COV2.S vaccine versus placebo. The receptors were gathered from a person aged 18-60 years who received the Ad26.COV2.S COVID-19 vaccine or a placebo. Both conserved end residues are part of each CDR3. D genes are given only for firm matches. Size is stated for part of the rows, as once, few or many counts, or as a class when the clone is expanded.

D: -
V: TRBV5-1
size: -
J: TRBJ2-5
DNA: TGCGCCAGCAGCACCCTGTACCAAGAGACCCAGTACTTC
CDR3: CASSTLYQETQYF

D: -
V: TRBV21-1
size: -
J: TRBJ2-1
DNA: TGTGCCAGCAAAAGACCGGGACGGTACTCCTACAATGAGCAGTTCTTC
CDR3: CASKRPGRYSYNEQFF

D: -
V: TRBV11-2
size: -
J: TRBJ1-6
DNA: TGTGCCAGCAGCTCGCCCGGGACACCTCATTCACCCCTCCACTTT
CDR3: CASSSPGTPHSPLHF

D: -
V: TRBV18
size: once
J: TRBJ1-1
DNA: TGTGCCAGCTCACCAATTGCGGGGCGGAGGACTGAAGCTTTCTTT
CDR3: CASSPIAGRRTEAFF

D: -
V: TRBV7-2
size: -
J: TRBJ2-7
DNA: TGTGCCAGCAGCTTTCCCAAAGAGGGCCCGAGCTCCTACGAGCAGTACTTC
CDR3: CASSFPKEGPSSYEQYF

D: -
V: TRBV18
size: -
J: TRBJ1-2
DNA: TGTGCCAGCTCACCGGGAGTTCAGGGTGAGCGTGGCTACACCTTC
CDR3: CASSPGVQGERGYTF

D: -
V: TRBV9
size: -
J: TRBJ1-6
DNA: TGTGCCAGCAGCCCCTGGGCAGGAGGAGGAAATTCACCCCTCCACTTT
CDR3: CASSPWAGGGNSPLHF

D: -
V: TRBV7-9
size: -
J: TRBJ1-2
DNA: TGTGCCAGCAGCTTAGAGAGAGTTAACTATGGCTACACCTTC
CDR3: CASSLERVNYGYTF

D: TRBD1
V: TRBV19
size: -
J: TRBJ1-2
DNA: TGTGCCAGTAGTGCCACAGGGGTGGGTGGCTACACCTTC
CDR3: CASSATGVGGYTF

D: TRBD1
V: TRBV7-2
size: -
J: TRBJ1-3
DNA: TGTGCCAGCAGTCTGACAGGGGGTGCAAACACCATATATTTT
CDR3: CASSLTGGANTIYF

D: TRBD2
V: TRBV20-1
size: -
J: TRBJ2-7
DNA: TGCAGTGCTAGTTTAGGGCCACCGGGACTAGCGGGAACTCCCGAGCAGTACTTC
CDR3: CSASLGPPGLAGTPEQYF

D: -
V: TRBV5-5
size: -
J: TRBJ2-7
DNA: TGTGCCAGCAGCTTGGCCCCCCCGGGGCCTAACTACGAGCAGTACTTC
CDR3: CASSLAPPGPNYEQYF

D: TRBD1
V: TRBV30
size: once
J: TRBJ1-5
DNA: TGTGCCTGGAGTGTCTCGGGACAGGCCCCCGGGCCCCAGCATTTT
CDR3: CAWSVSGQAPGPQHF

D: -
V: TRBV6-4
size: -
J: TRBJ2-3
DNA: TGTGCCAGCAGTGACGTCCCTATTAGGGCAGATACGCAGTATTTT
CDR3: CASSDVPIRADTQYF

D: -
V: TRBV18
size: -
J: TRBJ1-3
DNA: TGTGCCAGCTCACCCCCCTTGTCGATCTCTGGAAACACCATATATTTT
CDR3: CASSPPLSISGNTIYF

D: TRBD1
V: TRBV5-1
size: -
J: TRBJ1-1
DNA: TGCGCCAGCAGCTTGGGGACAGGAAACACTGAAGCTTTCTTT
CDR3: CASSLGTGNTEAFF

D: -
V: TRBV30
size: -
J: TRBJ2-3
DNA: TGTGCCTGGAGGAATACGGCAGATACGCAGTATTTT
CDR3: CAWRNTADTQYF

D: TRBD1
V: TRBV6-5
size: -
J: TRBJ2-7
DNA: TGTGCCAGCAGTTACGGGACAGGGATCTACGAGCAGTACTTC
CDR3: CASSYGTGIYEQYF

D: TRBD2
V: TRBV5-6
size: -
J: TRBJ2-5
DNA: TGTGCCAGCAGCTTGGTACGGGAGGGGGAGACCCAGTACTTC
CDR3: CASSLVREGETQYF

D: -
V: TRBV29-1
size: -
J: TRBJ2-5
DNA: TGCAGCGCCTACCGGGGCTTAGAGACCCAGTACTTC
CDR3: CSAYRGLETQYF

D: TRBD2
V: TRBV9
size: -
J: TRBJ2-1
DNA: TGTGCCAGCACCCGATCTAGCGGGGGGTGGGGCTACAATGAGCAGTTCTTC
CDR3: CASTRSSGGWGYNEQFF

D: -
V: TRBV27
size: -
J: TRBJ2-1
DNA: TGTGCCAGCAGCGCTTCGTTTACAGGGGGGGACGGTGAGCAGTTCTTC
CDR3: CASSASFTGGDGEQFF

D: -
V: TRBV5-3
size: -
J: TRBJ1-6
DNA: TGTGCCAGAAGCTTATGGTCTGGGGTATGCTCACCCCTCCACTTT
CDR3: CARSLWSGVCSPLHF

D: -
V: TRBV12-3/TRBV12-4
size: -
J: TRBJ1-1
DNA: TGTGCCAGCAGTTTACGGACTCAGGGGGAAGCTTTCTTT
CDR3: CASSLRTQGEAFF

D: -
V: TRBV2
size: -
J: TRBJ2-7
DNA: TGTGCCAGCAGTGCAACAGACTACGAGCAGTACTTC
CDR3: CASSATDYEQYF

D: -
V: TRBV10-3
size: -
J: TRBJ1-1
DNA: TGTGCCATCAGTGGGGGGCACAACACTGAAGCTTTCTTT
CDR3: CAISGGHNTEAFF

D: -
V: TRBV5-6
size: -
J: TRBJ2-4
DNA: TGTGCCAGCAGCTCCAGGGTGGCCAAAAACATTCAGTACTTC
CDR3: CASSSRVAKNIQYF

D: -
V: TRBV7-2
size: few
J: TRBJ2-1
DNA: TGTGCCAGCAGCTTAAGCAGGGACAATGAGCAGTTCTTC
CDR3: CASSLSRDNEQFF

D: -
V: TRBV27
size: -
J: TRBJ1-1
DNA: TGTGCCAGCAGTTTAATGGCTGTCAGACAGATCATGAACACTGAAGCTTTCTTT
CDR3: CASSLMAVRQIMNTEAFF

D: -
V: TRBV10-1
size: -
J: TRBJ1-5
DNA: TGCGCCAGCAGTGAAACTGGCAATCAGCCCCAGCATTTT
CDR3: CASSETGNQPQHF